A selection of T cell receptor beta chains follows, all from one sample in a study of spatial heterogeneity in lung cancer. MiXCR was run by TCRdb on the 5' RACE reads, yielding one entry per CDR3 protein. This sample has tens of thousands of distinct CDR3 sequences, with approximately 8.9% found just once. The material was PBMCs, obtained at surgery. The receptors here all came from a female donor with early-stage non-small cell lung cancer. The CDR3 runs from the conserved cysteine through the conserved F or W. The order of the fields is J gene, V gene, CDR3 protein.

TRBJ2-7,TRBV5-1,CASSFLTGKFDEQYF
TRBJ2-7,TRBV6-5,CASSSGTLSYEQYF
TRBJ1-2,TRBV28,CASTSPGSGYTF
TRBJ2-1,TRBV11-2,CASSPRTSGRFNEQFF
TRBJ2-6,TRBV4-1,CASSQGLLSRSGANVLTF
TRBJ1-2,TRBV9,CASSVASGGGGYTF
TRBJ1-1,TRBV28,CASSLYRDRGEAFF
TRBJ1-1,TRBV5-1,CASSYDRTTEAFF
TRBJ1-2,TRBV28,CASRSRSYRGGYTF
TRBJ2-3,TRBV6-5,CASSYGPTGGTDTQYF
TRBJ2-5,TRBV6-6,CASSYSLLAAPQETQYF
TRBJ2-3,TRBV20-1,CSARVPGWDTQYF
TRBJ1-1,TRBV3-1,CASSQDYGTGVVTEAFF
TRBJ2-7,TRBV7-6,CASSFGRSQSYEQYF
TRBJ1-5,TRBV4-1,CASSQVMAGDQPQHF
TRBJ2-6,TRBV28,CASGRGLLSGANVLTF
TRBJ2-3,TRBV7-6,CASSARAASTDTQYF
TRBJ2-1,TRBV4-2,CASSQDYGGTYNEQFF